Listed below are T cell receptor beta chains from one sample, sequenced in a study of shared clonotypes between healthy human individuals. The method was immunoSEQ multiplex PCR; TCRdb's version includes in-frame clones alone and lacks a portion of them. This table has around 560,000 clones, roughly 96% appearing once. The sequenced sample consisted of naive CD8+ T cells sorted from blood. These receptors were taken from a woman in her thirties in good health. The CDR3 runs from the conserved cysteine through the conserved F or W. Fields, in order: CDR3 protein, CDR3 DNA, clone size, V gene, J gene, D gene. A D gene is named only where the DNA matches it firmly. Only some rows state a clone size, as once, few, many or a class for expanded clones.

cdr3_aa: CASKRERSYEQYF; cdr3_nt: TGCGCCAGCAAGAGGGAGCGCTCCTACGAGCAGTACTTC; clone_size: once; v_call: TRBV5-1; j_call: TRBJ2-7; d_call: -
cdr3_aa: CSVETSGVHNEQFF; cdr3_nt: TGCAGCGTTGAGACTAGCGGGGTTCACAATGAGCAGTTCTTC; clone_size: -; v_call: TRBV29-1; j_call: TRBJ2-1; d_call: TRBD2
cdr3_aa: CASRASVYNEQFF; cdr3_nt: TGTGCCAGCAGGGCTAGCGTCTACAATGAGCAGTTCTTC; clone_size: -; v_call: TRBV28; j_call: TRBJ2-1; d_call: -
cdr3_aa: CASSLMGQGTYEQYF; cdr3_nt: TGTGCCAGCAGCTTAATGGGACAGGGGACCTACGAGCAGTACTTC; clone_size: once; v_call: TRBV11-1; j_call: TRBJ2-7; d_call: TRBD1
cdr3_aa: CASSQSGLALGSYEQYF; cdr3_nt: TGCGCCAGCAGCCAATCGGGACTAGCCCTGGGGAGTTACGAGCAGTACTTC; clone_size: -; v_call: TRBV4-1; j_call: TRBJ2-7; d_call: TRBD2
cdr3_aa: CASSQDKRNTIYF; cdr3_nt: TGTGCCAGCAGCCAAGATAAGAGAAACACCATATATTTT; clone_size: -; v_call: TRBV4-2; j_call: TRBJ1-3; d_call: -
cdr3_aa: CASSLTVNTEAFF; cdr3_nt: TGTGCCAGCAGTTTGACGGTGAACACTGAAGCTTTCTTT; clone_size: once; v_call: TRBV27; j_call: TRBJ1-1; d_call: -
cdr3_aa: CASSLSTEGQSIYEQYF; cdr3_nt: TGTGCCAGCAGCCTGTCCACGGAGGGTCAATCCATCTACGAGCAGTACTTC; clone_size: -; v_call: TRBV4-2; j_call: TRBJ2-7; d_call: -
cdr3_aa: CASSLDGLTGELFF; cdr3_nt: TGTGCCAGCAGCTTAGACGGCCTCACCGGGGAGCTGTTTTTT; clone_size: -; v_call: TRBV7-2; j_call: TRBJ2-2; d_call: -
cdr3_aa: CVRSLVGYSLPPQHF; cdr3_nt: TGTGTCAGAAGCTTAGTAGGGTACAGCCTGCCGCCCCAGCATTTT; clone_size: few; v_call: TRBV7-5; j_call: TRBJ1-5; d_call: -
cdr3_aa: CASSSGTSGRALEQYF; cdr3_nt: TGTGCCAGCAGCTCCGGGACTAGCGGGAGGGCCCTCGAGCAGTACTTC; clone_size: -; v_call: TRBV11-2; j_call: TRBJ2-7; d_call: TRBD2
cdr3_aa: CASSLVLGSNEKLFF; cdr3_nt: TGTGCCAGCAGCTTAGTCTTAGGTTCAAACGAAAAACTGTTTTTT; clone_size: once; v_call: TRBV11-2; j_call: TRBJ1-4; d_call: -
cdr3_aa: CARSPLQGRNSPLHF; cdr3_nt: TGTGCCAGAAGCCCGCTACAGGGGAGGAATTCACCCCTCCACTTT; clone_size: -; v_call: TRBV5-3; j_call: TRBJ1-6; d_call: TRBD1
cdr3_aa: CASSPTTRADTQYF; cdr3_nt: TGTGCCAGCAGCCCAACGACTAGGGCAGATACGCAGTATTTT; clone_size: -; v_call: TRBV7-3; j_call: TRBJ2-3; d_call: -
cdr3_aa: CSVEGLFGYEQYF; cdr3_nt: TGCAGCGTTGAAGGTCTTTTTGGCTACGAGCAGTACTTC; clone_size: -; v_call: TRBV29-1; j_call: TRBJ2-7; d_call: -
cdr3_aa: CATSSQYRDQETQYF; cdr3_nt: TGTGCCACCAGCAGCCAATACAGGGACCAAGAGACCCAGTACTTC; clone_size: -; v_call: TRBV15; j_call: TRBJ2-5; d_call: -
cdr3_aa: CASSTDYKETQYF; cdr3_nt: TGTGCCAGCAGCACTGACTACAAAGAGACCCAGTACTTC; clone_size: -; v_call: TRBV5-4; j_call: TRBJ2-5; d_call: -
cdr3_aa: CASSFSGKLREQYF; cdr3_nt: TGTGCCAGCAGTTTTAGCGGGAAACTTCGGGAGCAGTACTTC; clone_size: -; v_call: TRBV7-9; j_call: TRBJ2-7; d_call: TRBD2
cdr3_aa: CASSLLGQGGQPQHF; cdr3_nt: TGTGCCAGCAGTTTATTGGGGCAGGGAGGGCAGCCCCAGCATTTT; clone_size: -; v_call: TRBV28; j_call: TRBJ1-5; d_call: -
cdr3_aa: CASSGLAGVNEQFF; cdr3_nt: TGCGCCAGCAGCGGACTAGCGGGAGTGAATGAGCAGTTCTTC; clone_size: -; v_call: TRBV10-1; j_call: TRBJ2-1; d_call: TRBD2
cdr3_aa: CASSSPSRTGFEQYF; cdr3_nt: TGTGCCAGCAGCTCCCCCTCCCGGACAGGGTTCGAGCAGTACTTC; clone_size: -; v_call: TRBV6-5; j_call: TRBJ2-7; d_call: TRBD1
cdr3_aa: CASSSTQGFLNQPQHF; cdr3_nt: TGTGCCAGCAGTTCCACTCAGGGGTTCCTTAATCAGCCCCAGCATTTT; clone_size: once; v_call: TRBV28; j_call: TRBJ1-5; d_call: -
cdr3_aa: CASSEGLAGLYEQYF; cdr3_nt: TGTGCCAGCAGTGAGGGGCTAGCGGGATTATACGAGCAGTACTTC; clone_size: -; v_call: TRBV2; j_call: TRBJ2-7; d_call: TRBD2
cdr3_aa: CAGGLGLYNEQFF; cdr3_nt: TGTGCCGGGGGACTGGGCTTATACAATGAGCAGTTCTTC; clone_size: -; v_call: TRBV11-2; j_call: TRBJ2-1; d_call: -
cdr3_aa: CASSLEGRVGQQDSDTEAFF; cdr3_nt: TGTGCCAGCAGCTTAGAAGGCCGAGTGGGACAGCAAGATTCGGACACTGAAGCTTTCTTT; clone_size: -; v_call: TRBV7-8; j_call: TRBJ1-1; d_call: TRBD1
cdr3_aa: CATSGPLGQYVAGELFF; cdr3_nt: TGTGCCACCAGCGGCCCGCTGGGACAGTATGTCGCCGGGGAGCTGTTTTTT; clone_size: -; v_call: TRBV15; j_call: TRBJ2-2; d_call: TRBD1
cdr3_aa: CSVEVSSYEQYF; cdr3_nt: TGCAGCGTTGAGGTCAGCTCCTACGAGCAGTACTTC; clone_size: -; v_call: TRBV29-1; j_call: TRBJ2-7; d_call: -
cdr3_aa: CASSFGGNTEAFF; cdr3_nt: TGTGCCAGCAGCTTCGGGGGGAACACTGAAGCTTTCTTT; clone_size: -; v_call: TRBV7-9; j_call: TRBJ1-1; d_call: -
cdr3_aa: CASSYRAWGWHEQFF; cdr3_nt: TGTGCCAGCAGCTATAGGGCTTGGGGATGGCATGAGCAGTTCTTC; clone_size: -; v_call: TRBV11-2; j_call: TRBJ2-1; d_call: -
cdr3_aa: CASSPLPETQYF; cdr3_nt: TGTGCCAGCAGCCCCCTTCCAGAGACCCAGTACTTC; clone_size: once; v_call: TRBV7-9; j_call: TRBJ2-5; d_call: -
cdr3_aa: CASSSSGANVLTF; cdr3_nt: TGTGCCAGCAGCTCCTCTGGGGCCAACGTCCTGACTTTC; clone_size: few; v_call: TRBV27; j_call: TRBJ2-6; d_call: -
cdr3_aa: CAISDSGWVGATNEKLFF; cdr3_nt: TGTGCCATCAGTGATTCAGGGTGGGTAGGCGCAACTAATGAAAAACTGTTTTTT; clone_size: -; v_call: TRBV10-3; j_call: TRBJ1-4; d_call: -
cdr3_aa: CASSYRGQASSGANVLTF; cdr3_nt: TGTGCCAGCAGTTACCGGGGACAGGCAAGCTCTGGGGCCAACGTCCTGACTTTC; clone_size: -; v_call: TRBV28; j_call: TRBJ2-6; d_call: TRBD1
cdr3_aa: CASSPATGGGTEAFF; cdr3_nt: TGTGCCAGCAGTCCGGCGACAGGGGGCGGCACTGAAGCTTTCTTT; clone_size: -; v_call: TRBV27; j_call: TRBJ1-1; d_call: TRBD1
cdr3_aa: CATQGQAGTQYF; cdr3_nt: TGTGCCACCCAGGGACAGGCGGGGACCCAGTACTTC; clone_size: -; v_call: TRBV15; j_call: TRBJ2-5; d_call: TRBD1
cdr3_aa: CASSLGPGGEQYF; cdr3_nt: TGTGCCAGCAGTTTGGGACCCGGGGGCGAGCAGTACTTC; clone_size: -; v_call: TRBV27; j_call: TRBJ2-7; d_call: -
cdr3_aa: CASRRRSGAKNIQYF; cdr3_nt: TGTGCCAGCAGGCGGCGGTCGGGGGCCAAAAACATTCAGTACTTC; clone_size: -; v_call: TRBV2; j_call: TRBJ2-4; d_call: -
cdr3_aa: CASSPYPRSGGYNEQFF; cdr3_nt: TGTGCCAGCAGTCCTTACCCCAGGAGCGGGGGGTACAATGAGCAGTTCTTC; clone_size: -; v_call: TRBV27; j_call: TRBJ2-1; d_call: TRBD2
cdr3_aa: CASKAGVSSYNEQFF; cdr3_nt: TGTGCCAGCAAAGCAGGGGTTAGCTCCTACAATGAGCAGTTCTTC; clone_size: -; v_call: TRBV2; j_call: TRBJ2-1; d_call: -
cdr3_aa: CASSGQFNYGYTF; cdr3_nt: TGTGCCAGCAGTGGACAATTTAACTATGGCTACACCTTC; clone_size: -; v_call: TRBV28; j_call: TRBJ1-2; d_call: -
cdr3_aa: CASSPHPGLAGDAETQYF; cdr3_nt: TGTGCCAGCAGCCCCCACCCCGGGCTAGCGGGAGATGCAGAGACCCAGTACTTC; clone_size: -; v_call: TRBV7-2; j_call: TRBJ2-5; d_call: TRBD2
cdr3_aa: CASRSATGELFF; cdr3_nt: TGTGCCAGCAGGTCAGCAACCGGGGAGCTGTTTTTT; clone_size: -; v_call: TRBV11-2; j_call: TRBJ2-2; d_call: -
cdr3_aa: CATRGSGTNNEQFF; cdr3_nt: TGTGCCACCCGAGGAAGCGGGACTAACAATGAGCAGTTCTTC; clone_size: -; v_call: TRBV28; j_call: TRBJ2-1; d_call: TRBD2
cdr3_aa: CASSAYKNTGELFF; cdr3_nt: TGCGCCAGCAGCGCATACAAGAACACCGGGGAGCTGTTTTTT; clone_size: -; v_call: TRBV5-1; j_call: TRBJ2-2; d_call: -
cdr3_aa: CASTLATDTGELFF; cdr3_nt: TGTGCCAGCACTCTAGCTACCGACACCGGGGAGCTGTTTTTT; clone_size: -; v_call: TRBV27; j_call: TRBJ2-2; d_call: -
cdr3_aa: CASSGDRRGNTEAFF; cdr3_nt: TGCGCCAGCAGCGGGGACAGGCGGGGGAACACTGAAGCTTTCTTT; clone_size: -; v_call: TRBV5-1; j_call: TRBJ1-1; d_call: TRBD1
cdr3_aa: CASSLGTVNTEAFF; cdr3_nt: TGTGCCAGCAGCTTAGGGACAGTGAACACTGAAGCTTTCTTT; clone_size: few; v_call: TRBV13; j_call: TRBJ1-1; d_call: -
cdr3_aa: CASSLVDFGNEQFF; cdr3_nt: TGTGCCAGCAGCTTGGTTGACTTCGGCAATGAGCAGTTCTTC; clone_size: few; v_call: TRBV5-5; j_call: TRBJ2-1; d_call: -
cdr3_aa: CASSEIVTGTYEQYF; cdr3_nt: TGTGCCAGCAGTGAAATTGTCACGGGCACCTACGAGCAGTACTTC; clone_size: -; v_call: TRBV6-1; j_call: TRBJ2-7; d_call: -
cdr3_aa: CASSLEGKANYEQYF; cdr3_nt: TGTGCCAGCAGTTTAGAAGGGAAAGCCAACTACGAGCAGTACTTC; clone_size: -; v_call: TRBV27; j_call: TRBJ2-7; d_call: -
cdr3_aa: CASRPTSDQETQYF; cdr3_nt: TGTGCCAGCAGGCCGACTAGCGACCAAGAGACCCAGTACTTC; clone_size: -; v_call: TRBV28; j_call: TRBJ2-5; d_call: TRBD2